A single sample gave rise to the 24 T cell receptor beta chains below, sequenced in a study of glioma-infiltrating T cells. Amplification of TCR alpha and beta CDR3 regions from RNA used iRepertoire nested multiplex PCR. One entry per CDR3 protein results from TCRdb running MiXCR on the multiplex PCR reads. The table shows about 190,000 distinct CDR3 sequences, with about 31% occurring only once. The sample comprised glioma tissue, nonneoplastic brain tissue, or PBMCs (not recorded which). Receptors originate from a human donor with low-grade glioma or glioblastoma, undergoing nonglioma brain surgery, or in good health (not recorded which).

This clonotype has at least ten counts. This chain links TRBV6-1 with TRBJ2-5; no firm D call. CDR3 size: 13 residues. Trimming shortened V by 3 bases and J by 7 bases, and 12 bases separated the two germline ends. Germline V gene data show CDR1 as MNHNS and CDR2 as SASEGT. CDR3 nucleotide sequence: TGTGCCAGCAGTGAGTGGCAGCCAGGGACCCAGTACTTC. Protein: CASSEWQPGTQYF.

This clonotype appeared many times. The V call is TRBV6-5, the J call TRBJ1-2; maybe TRBD1 (5 bases). V lost 0 bases to trimming and J lost 3 bases, with 5 bases between them. Germline CDR1 is MNHEY and CDR2 is SVGAGI. The CDR3 contains 13 residues. The CDR3 DNA reads as TGTGCCAGCAGTTACTCGGGGGACTATGGCTACACCTTC. Translating gives CASSYSGDYGYTF.

This clonotype was seen a handful of times. V and J are TRBV12-5 and TRBJ2-1, with 9 bases matching TRBD1. CDR3 length: 16 residues. CDR1 and CDR2 (germline): LGHNT, FRNRAP. J lost 4 bases, V lost 1 base, and 5 bases had no gene match. The CDR3 is CASGLATGGAYNEQFF. Written as DNA, the CDR3 is TGTGCTAGTGGTTTGGCGACAGGGGGGGCGTACAATGAGCAGTTCTTC.

This clonotype was counted between two and nine times. This rearrangement joins TRBV3-1 to TRBJ1-2, with a possible D match to TRBD1 (5 bases). V lost 2 bases and J lost 4, with 14 bases in between. CDR1 LGHDT and CDR2 YNNKEL come from the germline V gene (reference sequence). This CDR3 region has 15 residues. The CDR3 nucleotides are TGTGCCAGCAGCCAAATGGACCTAGGGGTCTATGGCTACACCTTC. Protein: CASSQMDLGVYGYTF. The full variable domain, its missing parts supplied by reference TRBV3-1 and TRBJ1-2, is DTAVSQTPKYLVTQMGNDKSIKCEQNLGHDTMYWYKQDSKKFLKIMFSYNNKELIINETVPNRFSPKSPDKAHLNLHINSLELGDSAVYFCASSQMDLGVYGYTFGSGTRLTVV.

For this clonotype: A much larger clone lies one base from this, so it may be a read error. This rearrangement joins TRBV7-2 to TRBJ2-3; TRBD1 aligns across 10 bases. Germline-derived CDR1 and CDR2 are SGHTA and FQGNSA. The J segment lost 0 bases and the V segment lost 4 bases, leaving 7 bases of the junction unmatched. The CDR3 covers 17 residues. The CDR3 sequence: CTSSSGQGVPSTDTQYF. The CDR3 DNA reads as TGTACCAGCAGCTCCGGACAGGGGGTCCCTAGCACAGATACGCAGTATTTT.

In this sample, this clonotype turned up many times. CDR3 in amino acids: CASRSFGNTEAFF. The CDR3, as DNA: TGTGCCAGCAGGTCTTTTGGTAACACTGAAGCTTTCTTT. The chain recombines TRBV28 with TRBJ1-1; D ambiguous. Germline CDR1 MDHEN, CDR2 SYDVKM. V shed 6 bases and J shed 2 bases, with 10 bases lying between them. The CDR3 runs 13 residues.

V gene TRBV20-1 combines with J gene TRBJ1-1, with 10 bases fitting TRBD1. From germline, CDR1 is DFQATT and CDR2 SNEGSKA (reference sequence). This CDR3 spans 12 amino acids. The J segment lost 1 base and the V segment lost 7 bases, leaving 0 bases of the junction unmatched. CDR3: CSGDRGNTEAFF. CDR3 in DNA: TGCAGTGGGGACAGGGGGAACACTGAAGCTTTCTTT.

This rearrangement joins TRBV28 to TRBJ1-1; D is possibly TRBD1 (6 bases). Germline loops: CDR1 MDHEN, CDR2 SYDVKM. Trimming took off 8 bases at V and 6 bases at J, with 19 bases between the two ends. This CDR3 comprises 14 residues. The CDR3 nucleotides read TGTGCCAGCGGTATCGCAGGGGTAGGCGCTGAAGCTTTCTTT. Protein: CASGIAGVGAEAFF.

Comment on this clonotype: A read error is possible here, since a much larger clone lies one base away. The chain links TRBV29-1 to TRBJ2-3; a possible D gene is TRBD2 (6 bases). The ends were cut back, 6 bases at V and 3 bases at J, with 19 bases in the middle. The CDR3 has 15 residues. CDR1 is SQVTM and CDR2 is ANQGSEA in the germline V gene. As DNA, the CDR3 is TGCAGCGTAACCTCCCGCGGGGCTAGAACAGATACGCAGTATTTT. Translated: CSVTSRGARTDTQYF.

This clonotype has ten or more counts. This chain links TRBV4-3 with TRBJ1-1; TRBD1 might be the D (5 bases). V dropped 0 bases and J dropped 5 bases, with 16 bases sitting between them. CDR3 size: 16 residues. Germline V lookup: CDR1 LGHNA, CDR2 YSLEER. The CDR3 nucleotides read TGCGCCAGCAGCCAAGATTATGGGGGGTGGGATACTGAAGCTTTCTTT. It yields the protein CASSQDYGGWDTEAFF.

This clonotype was seen ten or more times. The chain combines TRBV4-1 with TRBJ2-1, with 7 bases lining up with TRBD2. CDR1 is MGHRA, CDR2 YSYEKL, per germline. The ends lost 0 bases at V and 7 bases at J; junction bases unmatched: 15. The CDR3 consists of 18 residues. As DNA, the CDR3 is TGCGCCAGCAGCCAAGATTACCGGCGGGAGAGGGTGGAAAATGAGCAGTTCTTC. Translated: CASSQDYRRERVENEQFF.

The chain couples TRBV10-3 to TRBJ2-7; 14 bases align to TRBD2. This CDR3 has 16 amino acids. The germline gives CDR1 ENHRY, CDR2 SYGVKD. V was pared by 4 bases and J by 0 bases, with 2 bases of the junction left unmatched. DNA of the CDR3: TGTGCCATCAGTGGAGGGACTAGCGGGGGCTCCTACGAGCAGTACTTC. This translates into CAISGGTSGGSYEQYF.

On this clonotype itself: This could be a read error, since a much larger clone is one nucleotide away. The genes are TRBV5-1 and TRBJ2-1; the D gene could be TRBD1 or TRBD2 (6 bases each). Looked up from germline, CDR1 is SGHRS and CDR2 is YFSETQ. The V end was cut by 3 bases, the J end by 5 bases, with 15 bases between. This CDR3 has 15 amino acids. The CDR3 DNA follows: TGCGCCAGCAGCTGGGGGGCCAACAGGAACAATGAGCAGTTCTTC. Amino acid sequence: CASSWGANRNNEQFF.

This clonotype was observed at least ten times. This chain links TRBV4-1 with TRBJ1-1; D gene uncertain. Trimming took off 5 bases at V and 0 bases at J, with 16 bases between the two ends. This CDR3 has 16 residues. Germline V gives CDR1 MGHRA, CDR2 YSYEKL. The CDR3 sequence: CASSEVAGLVNTEAFF. The CDR3 nucleotides read TGCGCCAGCAGCGAAGTGGCCGGACTGGTGAACACTGAAGCTTTCTTT.

This clonotype was picked up many times. V gene TRBV6-1 combines with J gene TRBJ2-7, with TRBD2 matching 10 bases. Germline V gives CDR1 MNHNS, CDR2 SASEGT. CDR3 length: 13 residues. J lost 5 bases, V lost 5 bases, and 3 bases had no gene match. CDR3 protein: CASSPAGGDEQYF. CDR3 nucleotides: TGTGCCAGCAGTCCAGCGGGAGGGGACGAGCAGTACTTC.

This clonotype occurred many times. The CDR3, as DNA: TGTGCCAGCACTAAACAGGGGACAAACACTGAAGCTTTCTTT. Its protein is CASTKQGTNTEAFF. The rearrangement uses TRBV25-1 and TRBJ1-1; 7 bases fit TRBD1. The CDR3 consists of 14 residues. V gave up 7 bases and J gave up 2 bases; unmatched junction bases: 7. The germline V gene encodes CDR1 MGHDK and CDR2 SYGVNS.

This clonotype was seen many times. The V gene is TRBV2, the J gene TRBJ1-1; D may be TRBD1 (5 bases). V was cut by 3 bases and J by 7 bases, with 12 bases left in between. CDR3 size: 13 residues. Germline CDR1 is SNHLY and CDR2 is FYNNEI. The CDR3 region has the DNA TGTGCCAGCAGTGATGAGGGGACTAATGAAGCTTTCTTT. The encoded protein is CASSDEGTNEAFF.

In regard to this clonotype: A much bigger clone sits one base away, suggesting this may be a read error. The chain links TRBV7-2 to TRBJ2-5; the D gene is possibly TRBD1 (5 bases). Germline CDR1 is SGHTA and CDR2 is FQGNSA. Trimming cost V 8 bases and J 3 bases, with 19 bases left between them. This CDR3 comprises 15 residues. CDR3 coding DNA: TGTGCCAGCGCCCCCAGGGTCCGATCTGAAGAGACCCAGTACTTC. This sequence encodes CASAPRVRSEETQYF.

The rearrangement links TRBV7-2 to TRBJ1-2, with D possibly TRBD1 on 6 matching bases. Germline V gene lookup returns CDR1 SGHTA and CDR2 FQGNSA. This CDR3 contains 16 residues. The V end lost 5 bases, the J end lost 4 bases, and 20 bases lay between the germline ends. Here the CDR3 reads CASSPTRGGAPYGYTF. In DNA form, the CDR3 reads TGTGCCAGCAGCCCGACGAGGGGGGGGGCGCCCTATGGCTACACCTTC.

The chain joins TRBV7-2 to TRBJ2-3; D gene ambiguous. V was pared by 0 bases and J by 6 bases, with 16 bases between. This CDR3 is built from 16 residues. CDR1 SGHTA and CDR2 FQGNSA come from the germline V gene. This CDR3 is CASSLAPLSVEDTQYF. The CDR3 DNA reads as TGTGCCAGCAGCTTAGCCCCCCTGTCGGTAGAGGATACGCAGTATTTT.

The CDR3 sequence: CASSEGRGANIQYF. The CDR3 DNA is TGTGCCAGCAGTGAGGGACGGGGCGCGAACATTCAGTACTTC. The rearrangement uses TRBV12-3 or TRBV12-4 and TRBJ2-4, with D possibly called TRBD1 or TRBD2 (5 bases each). V was clipped by 5 bases and J by 7 bases, with 15 bases between them. There are 14 residues in the CDR3.

This clonotype was found many times. V usage is TRBV7-2 and J usage is TRBJ1-1, with D hard to call. Germline V gene sequence: CDR1 SGHTA, CDR2 FQGNSA. The CDR3 consists of 15 residues. The V end was cut by 4 bases, the J end by 1 base, with 13 bases between. CDR3 sequence reads: CASSSTRTENTEAFF. CDR3 in DNA: TGTGCCAGCAGCTCAACTCGGACTGAGAACACTGAAGCTTTCTTT.

This clonotype was observed many times. The rearrangement uses TRBV6-5 and TRBJ1-1; D is uncertain. From germline, CDR1 is MNHEY and CDR2 SVGAGI. The CDR3 consists of 16 residues. The V and J ends lost 0 bases and 0 bases respectively, with 11 bases between them. CDR3 DNA sequence: TGTGCCAGCAGTTACTCGAAGAACGGGCTGAACACTGAAGCTTTCTTT. Residues: CASSYSKNGLNTEAFF.

Turning to this clonotype: Being one base from a much bigger clone, this may be a read error. J is TRBJ2-1 and V is TRBV25-1; tentatively, D is TRBD1 or TRBD2 (7 bases each). Germline V gene lookup returns CDR1 MGHDK and CDR2 SYGVNS. This CDR3 is 15 amino acids long. The CDR3 spells CASMIQGGAYNEQSF. The CDR3 DNA reads TGTGCCAGCATGATTCAGGGGGGGGCCTACAATGAGCAGTCCTTC.